The rows below give T cell receptor beta chains drawn from one sample of a study of control samples from healthy donors and cancer patients. Here immunoSEQ multiplex PCR was the method, and the copy in TCRdb shows in-frame clones only, minus some. The sample contains roughly 200,000 clones, about 89% of which appear only once. The sample was blood. Source of these receptors: a man aged 30 to 39 in good health. CDR3s include the opening cysteine and the closing phenylalanine or tryptophan. The D gene is left open where the match is weak. Not all rows give a size; the values are once, few, many and, for expanded clones, a class.

cdr3_aa cdr3_nt v_call clone_size j_call d_call
CASLHPIGQGRVYEQYF TGTGCCAGCCTCCACCCAATCGGACAGGGGAGAGTTTACGAGCAGTACTTC TRBV6-4 NA TRBJ2-7 TRBD1
CASRAGTSLGDTQYF TGTGCCAGCAGGGCCGGGACTAGCCTGGGAGATACGCAGTATTTT TRBV6-5 NA TRBJ2-3 TRBD2
CASSQGTGAKDTQYF TGCGCCAGCAGCCAAGGGACAGGGGCGAAAGATACGCAGTATTTT TRBV4-1 NA TRBJ2-3 TRBD1
CASSLPRAGGQNEQYF TGTGCCAGCAGCCTTCCCCGAGCGGGGGGGCAGAACGAGCAGTACTTC TRBV14 NA TRBJ2-7 TRBD2
CASSFSRMGEAFF TGTGCCAGTAGTTTTAGTAGGATGGGTGAAGCTTTCTTT TRBV19 NA TRBJ1-1 NA
CASTPNMNTEAFF TGTGCCAGCACCCCTAATATGAACACTGAAGCTTTCTTT TRBV12-3/TRBV12-4 NA TRBJ1-1 NA
CASKDGGNTIYF TGTGCCAGCAAGGACGGTGGAAACACCATATATTTT TRBV6-5 NA TRBJ1-3 NA
CASSYSGRVGNEKLFF TGTGCCAGCAGTTACTCTGGCCGGGTCGGTAATGAAAAACTGTTTTTT TRBV6-2/TRBV6-3 NA TRBJ1-4 NA
CASSLGQGPNTGELFF TGCGCCAGCAGCTTGGGACAGGGGCCGAACACCGGGGAGCTGTTTTTT TRBV5-1 NA TRBJ2-2 TRBD1
CASSTGTGTNTEAFF TGTGCCAGCAGTACCGGGACAGGAACGAACACTGAAGCTTTCTTT TRBV2 NA TRBJ1-1 TRBD1
CASSIDDRGGYTF TGTGCCAGTAGTATTGACGACAGGGGTGGCTACACCTTC TRBV19 NA TRBJ1-2 TRBD1
CASSPWTATNEKLFF TGCGCCAGCAGCCCTTGGACGGCAACTAATGAAAAACTGTTTTTT TRBV5-1 NA TRBJ1-4 NA
CASSPPDGQETQYF TGTGCCAGCAGCCCGCCGGACGGCCAAGAGACCCAGTACTTC TRBV7-9 NA TRBJ2-5 NA
CASTVKVYEQYF TGTGCCAGCACCGTCAAGGTCTACGAGCAGTACTTC TRBV2 NA TRBJ2-7 NA
CASSLQRNQETQYF TGTGCCAGCAGCTTACAACGGAACCAAGAGACCCAGTACTTC TRBV7-9 once TRBJ2-5 NA
CASSLRRGSSSGEQYF TGTGCCAGCAGTTTAAGAAGGGGGTCAAGTTCCGGCGAGCAGTACTTC TRBV27 NA TRBJ2-7 NA
CAIRQIPSTDTQYF TGTGCCATCCGACAGATCCCCTCGACAGATACGCAGTATTTT TRBV6-5 NA TRBJ2-3 NA
CASSAKARGTYSNQPQHF TGTGCCAGTAGTGCAAAGGCCCGGGGGACTTATAGCAATCAGCCCCAGCATTTT TRBV19 NA TRBJ1-5 NA
CASSLRTGVTYEQYF TGTGCCAGCAGCTTACGGACAGGGGTCACCTACGAGCAGTACTTC TRBV7-8 NA TRBJ2-7 TRBD1
CASSEDGGGGTYGYTF TGTGCCAGCAGTGAAGACGGGGGTGGCGGAACCTATGGCTACACCTTC TRBV25-1 NA TRBJ1-2 NA
CASSLPRTDQTKNIQYF TGTGCCAGCAGCTTACCCCGGACCGACCAAACCAAAAACATTCAGTACTTC TRBV7-9 NA TRBJ2-4 NA
CASSPSGGITDTQYF TGTGCCAGCAGCCCATCAGGCGGCATAACAGATACGCAGTATTTT TRBV5-8 NA TRBJ2-3 NA
CASSTGYRNNSPLHF TGTGCCAGCAGCACCGGGTACAGAAATAATTCACCCCTCCACTTT TRBV11-2 NA TRBJ1-6 NA
CASSSSGRFHQPQHF TGTGCCAGCAGTTCCTCTGGGCGATTTCATCAGCCCCAGCATTTT TRBV27 NA TRBJ1-5 NA
CASSSPGTGNPYEQYF TGTGCCAGCAGTTCTCCCGGGACAGGGAATCCCTACGAGCAGTACTTC TRBV28 NA TRBJ2-7 TRBD1
CASRTSGGAGNEQFF TGTGCCAGCAGGACTAGCGGGGGGGCCGGAAATGAGCAGTTCTTC TRBV27 NA TRBJ2-1 TRBD2
CASNRDGEQFF TGTGCCAGTAACCGGGACGGCGAGCAGTTCTTC TRBV19 once TRBJ2-1 NA
CASKRGNTEAFF TGTGCCAGTAAAAGAGGAAACACTGAAGCTTTCTTT TRBV2 NA TRBJ1-1 NA
CASRAENTEAFF TGTGCCAGCCGGGCCGAGAACACTGAAGCTTTCTTT TRBV10-3 NA TRBJ1-1 NA
CASSPSGSKLTGVAFF TGTGCCAGCAGCCCCAGTGGTTCAAAACTTACAGGAGTGGCTTTCTTT TRBV7-9 once TRBJ1-1 NA
CASSLLVGGGNQPQHF TGTGCCAGCAGTTTATTGGTAGGAGGGGGCAATCAGCCCCAGCATTTT TRBV28 once TRBJ1-5 NA
CASSEGENTEAFF TGTGCCAGCAGTGAGGGGGAGAACACTGAAGCTTTCTTT TRBV6-1 few TRBJ1-1 NA
CASSWGRNPSREQFF TGTGCCAGCAGCTGGGGACGGAACCCTTCCCGGGAGCAGTTCTTC TRBV11-2 NA TRBJ2-1 NA
CASSLGMGRHEKLFF TGTGCCAGCAGCTTAGGGATGGGGAGGCATGAAAAACTGTTTTTT TRBV7-8 NA TRBJ1-4 NA
CASSSPRAQIHEQYF TGTGCCAGCAGCTCTCCCCGGGCGCAAATCCACGAGCAGTACTTC TRBV5-6 NA TRBJ2-7 NA
CASSYVSEAFF TGTGCCAGCAGTTACGTGTCTGAAGCTTTCTTT TRBV6-6 NA TRBJ1-1 NA
CASSLETRTDTQYF TGTGCCAGCAGCTTGGAGACACGCACAGATACGCAGTATTTT TRBV5-6 NA TRBJ2-3 NA
CASRLAGEYNEQFF TGCGCTAGCCGACTAGCGGGGGAATACAATGAGCAGTTCTTC TRBV5-1 NA TRBJ2-1 TRBD2
CASSYTTGFGYGYTF TGTGCCAGCAGTTACACGACAGGGTTCGGCTATGGCTACACCTTC TRBV6-5 NA TRBJ1-2 TRBD1
CATSRAQLSGNTIYF TGTGCCACCAGCAGAGCTCAGCTCTCTGGAAACACCATATATTTT TRBV15 few TRBJ1-3 NA
CASRDWGLAGGDTQYF TGTGCCAGCAGGGACTGGGGACTAGCGGGGGGGGATACGCAGTATTTT TRBV2 NA TRBJ2-3 TRBD2
CASRDSLYGYTF TGTGCCAGCCGGGACAGCCTCTATGGCTACACCTTC TRBV19 NA TRBJ1-2 TRBD1
CASQDRTVSSYEQYF TGTGCCAGCCAGGACCGGACAGTTAGCTCCTACGAGCAGTACTTC TRBV27 NA TRBJ2-7 NA
CASTESGTTIPTFYGYTF TGTGCCAGCACCGAATCCGGGACAACAATTCCCACTTTCTATGGCTACACCTTC TRBV7-2 NA TRBJ1-2 NA
CASSLRAGQDQPQHF TGTGCCAGCAGCTTGAGGGCAGGGCAGGATCAGCCCCAGCATTTT TRBV5-6 NA TRBJ1-5 NA
CASSSGTGTDTQYF TGTGCCAGCAGCTCCGGGACGGGGACAGATACGCAGTATTTT TRBV7-9 NA TRBJ2-3 NA
CASSAQGGSYNEQFF TGTGCCAGCTCAGCACAGGGTGGTTCCTACAATGAGCAGTTCTTC TRBV18 NA TRBJ2-1 NA
CASRDGQNSGNTIYF TGTGCCAGCAGAGATGGACAGAATTCTGGAAACACCATATATTTT TRBV6-6 once TRBJ1-3 NA
CASSYSEGSGELFF TGTGCCAGCAGTTACTCGGAGGGTTCCGGGGAGCTGTTTTTT TRBV6-5 once TRBJ2-2 NA
CARSLSEENYGYTF TGTGCCAGAAGCTTGTCCGAGGAAAACTATGGCTACACCTTC TRBV5-3 NA TRBJ1-2 NA
CASSQVRGNYEQYF TGTGCCAGCAGCCAGGTAAGGGGAAATTACGAGCAGTACTTC TRBV3-1/TRBV3-2 once TRBJ2-7 NA
CASSDSRGPNEKLFF TGTGCCAGCAGTGACTCCAGGGGACCTAATGAAAAACTGTTTTTT TRBV25-1 NA TRBJ1-4 NA
CASGESNQPQHF TGCGCCAGCGGCGAGAGCAATCAGCCCCAGCATTTT TRBV10-2 once TRBJ1-5 NA
CAIKFSGNTIYF TGTGCCATCAAGTTCTCTGGAAACACCATATATTTT TRBV10-3 NA TRBJ1-3 NA